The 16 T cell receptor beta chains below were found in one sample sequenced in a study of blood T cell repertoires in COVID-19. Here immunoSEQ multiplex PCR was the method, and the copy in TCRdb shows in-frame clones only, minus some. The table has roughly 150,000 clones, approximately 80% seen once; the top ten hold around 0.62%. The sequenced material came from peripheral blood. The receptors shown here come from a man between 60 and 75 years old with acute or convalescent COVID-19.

The CDR3 region is CASSPLGGSGRSEQYF. CDR3 in DNA: TGTGCCAGCAGTCCCCTGGGGGGTAGCGGGAGGAGCGAGCAGTACTTC. V and J are TRBV27 and TRBJ2-7; the match to TRBD2 covers 10 bases. The CDR3 contains 16 residues. The junction had 13 bases not matched to a gene; V was cut back by 5 bases and J by 6 bases. CDR1 is MNHEY, CDR2 SMNVEV, per germline (reference sequence).

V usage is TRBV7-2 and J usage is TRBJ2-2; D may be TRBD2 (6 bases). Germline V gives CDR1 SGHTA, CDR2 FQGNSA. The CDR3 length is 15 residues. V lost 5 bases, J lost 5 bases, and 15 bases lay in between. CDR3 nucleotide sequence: TGTGCCAGCAGCACGGGCCGGGGGACGACCGGGGAGCTGTTTTTT. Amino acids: CASSTGRGTTGELFF.

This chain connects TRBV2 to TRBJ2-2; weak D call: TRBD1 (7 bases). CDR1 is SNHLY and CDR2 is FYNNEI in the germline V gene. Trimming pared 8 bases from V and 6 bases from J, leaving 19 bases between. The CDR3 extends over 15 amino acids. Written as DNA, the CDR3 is TGTGCCAGCCCTGTAGGGGGGACAGTCGCCGGGGAGCTGTTTTTT. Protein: CASPVGGTVAGELFF.

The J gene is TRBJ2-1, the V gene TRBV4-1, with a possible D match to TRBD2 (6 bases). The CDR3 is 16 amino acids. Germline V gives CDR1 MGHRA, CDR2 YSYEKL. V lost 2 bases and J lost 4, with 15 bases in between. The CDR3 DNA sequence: TGCGCCAGCAGCCAAAGCGGGCGAGGCCTATACAATGAGCAGTTCTTC. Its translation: CASSQSGRGLYNEQFF.

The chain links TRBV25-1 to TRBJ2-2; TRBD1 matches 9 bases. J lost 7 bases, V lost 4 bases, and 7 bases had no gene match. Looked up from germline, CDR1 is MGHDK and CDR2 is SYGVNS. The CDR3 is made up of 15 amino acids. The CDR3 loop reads CASSGTGGNNGELFF. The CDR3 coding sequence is TGTGCCAGCAGTGGTACAGGGGGCAATAACGGGGAGCTGTTTTTT.

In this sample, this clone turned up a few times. The CDR3 bases are TGTGCCAGCAGCATATCCCGGACTAGCGGAGGGGAGACCCAGTACTTC. This gives the protein CASSISRTSGGETQYF. This sequence joins TRBV5-4 and TRBJ2-5; 10 bases agree with TRBD2. Unmatched junction bases numbered 11, after V lost 4 bases and J lost 5 bases. Per germline, CDR1 SGHNT and CDR2 YYREEE (reference sequence). CDR3 length equals 16 residues.

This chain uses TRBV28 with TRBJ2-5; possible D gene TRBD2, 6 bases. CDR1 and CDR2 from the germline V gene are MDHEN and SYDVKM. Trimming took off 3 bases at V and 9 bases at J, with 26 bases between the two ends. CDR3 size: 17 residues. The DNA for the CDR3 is TGTGCCAGCAGTTTTGTTTTTGGTTCCCCGGGGGTGAGGGCCCAGTACTTC. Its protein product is CASSFVFGSPGVRAQYF.

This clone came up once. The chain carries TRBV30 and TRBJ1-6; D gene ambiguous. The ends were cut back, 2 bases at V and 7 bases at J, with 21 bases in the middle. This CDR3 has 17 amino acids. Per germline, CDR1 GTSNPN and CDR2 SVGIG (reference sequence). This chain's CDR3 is CAWSRPGPYSGNSPLHF. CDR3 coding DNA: TGTGCCTGGAGTAGACCGGGCCCCTACTCGGGGAATTCACCCCTCCACTTT.

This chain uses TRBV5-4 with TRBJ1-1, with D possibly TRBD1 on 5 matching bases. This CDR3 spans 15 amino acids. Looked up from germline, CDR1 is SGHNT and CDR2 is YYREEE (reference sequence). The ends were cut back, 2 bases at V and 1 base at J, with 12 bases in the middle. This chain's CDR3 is CASSLEVTANTEAFF. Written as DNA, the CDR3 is TGTGCCAGCAGCTTAGAAGTGACAGCGAACACTGAAGCTTTCTTT.

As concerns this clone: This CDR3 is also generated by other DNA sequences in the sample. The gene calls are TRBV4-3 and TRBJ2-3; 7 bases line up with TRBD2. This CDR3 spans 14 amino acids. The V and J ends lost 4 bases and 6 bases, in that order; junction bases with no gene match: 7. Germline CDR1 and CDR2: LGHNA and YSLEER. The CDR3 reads CASSPGLGEDTQYF. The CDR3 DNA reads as TGCGCCAGCAGCCCCGGACTAGGGGAGGATACGCAGTATTTT.

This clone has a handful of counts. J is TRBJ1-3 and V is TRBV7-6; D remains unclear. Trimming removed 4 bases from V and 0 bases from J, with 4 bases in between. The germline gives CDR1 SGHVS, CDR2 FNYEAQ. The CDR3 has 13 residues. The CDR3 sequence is CASSSSSGNTIYF. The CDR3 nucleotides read TGTGCCAGCAGCTCGTCCTCTGGAAACACCATATATTTT.

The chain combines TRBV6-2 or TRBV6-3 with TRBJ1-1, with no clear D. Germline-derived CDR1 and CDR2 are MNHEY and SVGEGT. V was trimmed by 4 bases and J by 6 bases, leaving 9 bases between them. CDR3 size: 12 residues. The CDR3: CASSFTGAEAFF. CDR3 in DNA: TGTGCCAGCAGTTTTACCGGGGCTGAAGCTTTCTTT.

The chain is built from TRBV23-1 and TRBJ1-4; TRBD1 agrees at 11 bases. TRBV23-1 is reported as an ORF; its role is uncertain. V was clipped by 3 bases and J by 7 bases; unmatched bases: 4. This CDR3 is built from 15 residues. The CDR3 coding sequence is TGCGCCAGCAGTCACACGGGACAGGGGGGTGAAAAACTGTTTTTT. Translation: CASSHTGQGGEKLFF.

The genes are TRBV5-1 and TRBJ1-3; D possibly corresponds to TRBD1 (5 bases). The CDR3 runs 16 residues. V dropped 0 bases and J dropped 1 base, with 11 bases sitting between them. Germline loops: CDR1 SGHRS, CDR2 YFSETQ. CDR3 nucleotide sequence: TGCGCCAGCAGCTTGGATGGGCAGGGATCTGGAAACACCATATATTTT. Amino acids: CASSLDGQGSGNTIYF.

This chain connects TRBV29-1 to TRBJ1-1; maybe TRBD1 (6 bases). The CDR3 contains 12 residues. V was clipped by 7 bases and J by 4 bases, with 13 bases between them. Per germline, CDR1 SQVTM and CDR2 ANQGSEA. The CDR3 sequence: CSAQQGATEAFF. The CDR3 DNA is TGCAGCGCTCAACAGGGAGCCACTGAAGCTTTCTTT. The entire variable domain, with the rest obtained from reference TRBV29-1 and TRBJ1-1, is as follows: SAVISQKPSRDICQRGTSLTIQCQVDSQVTMMFWYRQQPGQSLTLIATANQGSEATYESGFVIDKFPISRPNLTFSTLTVSNMSPEDSSIYLCSAQQGATEAFFGQGTRLTVV.

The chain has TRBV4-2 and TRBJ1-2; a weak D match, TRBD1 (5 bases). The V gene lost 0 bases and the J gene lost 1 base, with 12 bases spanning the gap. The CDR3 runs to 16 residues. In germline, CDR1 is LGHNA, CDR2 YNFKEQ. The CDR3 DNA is TGTGCCAGCAGCCAAGATGTGACAGACGTTAACTATGGCTACACCTTC. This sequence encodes CASSQDVTDVNYGYTF.